These T cell receptor beta chains were read from a single sample in a study of T cells in Graves' hyperthyroidism and ophthalmopathy. Using its own MiXCR run on the multiplex PCR reads, TCRdb lists one record per CDR3 protein. The sample has hundreds of thousands of distinct CDR3 sequences, 46% seen once. What was sequenced was peripheral blood or thyroid tissue (not recorded which). The receptors derive from a woman younger than 35 with Graves' hyperthyroidism. The CDR3 runs from the conserved cysteine through the conserved F or W. Each record gives: clone size, J gene, V gene, D gene, CDR3 DNA, CDR3 protein. The D gene is left open where the match is weak. Some rows mark clone size as missing; the rest say once, few, many or name a class of expanded clone.

>many|TRBJ2-6|TRBV7-6|TRBD2
TGTGCCAGCAGCCCGCTAGCGGGAGGGCCTTCGTTTGGGGCCAACGTCCTGACTTTC
CASSPLAGGPSFGANVLTF
>many|TRBJ1-2|TRBV10-3|-
TGTGCCATCAGTGAGTCGACTCGACTTCGTTTC
CAISESTRLRF
>once|TRBJ2-5|TRBV15|-
TGTGCAACCCGACAGCTCCAAGAGACCCAGTACTTC
CATRQLQETQYF
>many|TRBJ1-4|TRBV2|-
TGTGCCAGCGTGACAGAGGAAGGCGAAAAACTGTTTTTT
CASVTEEGEKLFF
>-|TRBJ2-2|TRBV7-2|-
TGTGCCAGCAGCTCCCGCCGGGGGAACACCAGGGAGCTGTTTTTT
CASSSRRGNTRELFF
>-|TRBJ1-4|TRBV19|-
TGTGCCAGTAGTCGACAGGAAGAGGAAAAACTGTTTTTT
CASSRQEEEKLFF
>-|TRBJ1-2|TRBV24-1|-
TGTGCCACCAGTGATTCGTCAGGGTCCCACTATGGCTACACCTTC
CATSDSSGSHYGYTF
>few|TRBJ2-2|TRBV29-1|TRBD1
TGCAGCGTTAGCCAGGGGGCATCGGCCGGGGAGCTGTTTTTT
CSVSQGASAGELFF
>-|TRBJ2-1|TRBV7-9|TRBD2
TGTGCCAGCAGCTCCGGGACTAGCGGGAGGGGTGAGCAGTTCTTC
CASSSGTSGRGEQFF
>many|TRBJ1-6|TRBV20-1|-
TGCAGTGCCACTGACGGGAATTCACCCCTCCACTTT
CSATDGNSPLHF
>few|TRBJ1-2|TRBV12-3/TRBV12-4|-
TGTGCCAGCACCCTGACAGGCAACTATGGCTACACCTTC
CASTLTGNYGYTF
>-|TRBJ1-1|TRBV15|-
TGTGCCACCAGCAGTGGGGGGCTGGGTGAAGCTTTCTTT
CATSSGGLGEAFF
>-|TRBJ1-2|TRBV25-1|TRBD1
TGCGCCAGCAGCGACGGACAGGGGCCCTATGGCTACACCTTC
CASSDGQGPYGYTF
>-|TRBJ2-7|TRBV7-6|TRBD2
TGTGCCAGCAGTTTACTAGCGGGGACTCCCTACGAGCAGTACTTC
CASSLLAGTPYEQYF
>many|TRBJ1-4|TRBV9|-
TGTGCCAGCAGCCTCGATGCAACTAATGAAAAACTGTTTTTT
CASSLDATNEKLFF
>many|TRBJ1-1|TRBV7-9|TRBD1
TGTGCCAGCAGCCTTGGCTGGGACAGTGAAGCTTTCTTT
CASSLGWDSEAFF
>-|TRBJ1-3|TRBV7-9|-
TGTGCCAGCAGCCCTCCGGTTGACGGAAACACCATATATTTT
CASSPPVDGNTIYF
>-|TRBJ1-1|TRBV7-6|-
TGTGCCAGCAGCCGGTCGGCAGGGGTGAGGAATGAAGCTTTCTTT
CASSRSAGVRNEAFF
>-|TRBJ1-2|TRBV7-3|-
TGTGCCAGCAGCTCGGCTGGCTACACCTTC
CASSSAGYTF
>-|TRBJ2-5|TRBV19|TRBD2
TGTGCCAGTAGCGCTAGCGGGACCTACCAAGAGACCCAGTACTTC
CASSASGTYQETQYF
>few|TRBJ2-7|TRBV7-9|-
TGTGCCAGCACCCCCGCTTCGGCGGTCTGGGAGCAGTACTTC
CASTPASAVWEQYF
>-|TRBJ1-2|TRBV7-3|-
TGTGCCAGCAGCCCGGACCCCAGGCCAGGTGGCTACACCTTC
CASSPDPRPGGYTF